The 10 T cell receptor beta chains in this list originate from one sample, sequenced in a study of patients and donors after allogeneic stem cell transplantation. TCRdb re-analysed the RT-PCR reads in MiXCR, keeping a single row per CDR3 protein. The data hold approximately 160,000 distinct CDR3 sequences, with approximately 24% observed a single time. The material sequenced was blood, either unsorted or a sorted T cell fraction (not recorded which). The receptor set was obtained from a human donor who was either an allogeneic HSCT recipient or a stem cell or donor lymphocyte infusion donor (not recorded which). It is not recorded whose cells these are; they may come from a transplant donor.

This clonotype was detected only a few times. The chain combines TRBV6-6 with TRBJ1-1, with D unclear. V lost 10 bases and J 2 bases, leaving 14 bases between the germline ends. CDR1 is MNHNY, CDR2 SVGAGI, per germline (reference sequence). CDR3 length: 13 residues. The CDR3 DNA follows: TGTGCCACCTCCCTGGACGCCAACACTGAAGCTTTCTTT. This encodes CATSLDANTEAFF.

This clonotype was counted only a few times. This sequence joins TRBV12-5 and TRBJ1-4, with a tentative D call TRBD1 (5 bases). The length of the CDR3 is 14 residues. Trimming stripped 0 bases from V and 6 bases from J, with 8 bases between. Looked up from germline, CDR1 is LGHNT and CDR2 is FRNRAP. The CDR3: CASGLVGAYEKLFF. CDR3 DNA sequence: TGTGCTAGTGGTTTGGTAGGGGCCTATGAAAAACTGTTTTTT.

This clonotype was seen a handful of times. Here the CDR3 DNA reads TGTGCCAGCAGCTTACGAGTTCTAAAGGGGCTAGGAAACACCATATATTTT. As protein: CASSLRVLKGLGNTIYF. V and J are TRBV7-2 and TRBJ1-3, with D maybe TRBD1 (5 bases). V dropped 2 bases and J dropped 4 bases, with 18 bases sitting between them. CDR1 and CDR2 from the germline V gene are SGHTA and FQGNSA. This CDR3 comprises 17 residues.

This clonotype appeared a single time. This rearrangement joins TRBV7-9 to TRBJ2-7, with unresolved D. Germline V lookup: CDR1 SEHNR, CDR2 FQNEAQ (reference sequence). V was trimmed by 1 base and J by 6 bases, leaving 10 bases between them. The CDR3 length is 13 residues. The CDR3 nucleotides are TGTGCCAGCAGCTTAGAGGAGTGGAGCGAGCAGTACTTC. Translating it yields CASSLEEWSEQYF. Drawing the rest from reference TRBV7-9 and TRBJ2-7, the complete variable domain is DTGVSQNPRHKITKRGQNVTFRCDPISEHNRLYWYRQTLGQGPEFLTYFQNEAQLEKSRLLSDRFSAERPKGSFSTLEIQRTEQGDSAMYLCASSLEEWSEQYFGPGTRLTVT.

This clonotype appeared many times. V is TRBV20-1 and J is TRBJ1-1; no firm D call. Trimming shortened V by 5 bases and J by 6 bases, and 22 bases separated the two germline ends. The CDR3 is made up of 15 amino acids. From germline, CDR1 is DFQATT and CDR2 SNEGSKA (reference sequence). Written as DNA, the CDR3 is TGCAGTGCTCGGCCACCACCAAACAAAAACTCTGAAGCTTTCTTT. It codes for CSARPPPNKNSEAFF.

This clonotype has more than one count but fewer than ten. The chain recombines TRBV11-3 with TRBJ2-1; 7 nucleotides align to TRBD1. Germline lookup yields CDR1 SGHNT and CDR2 YENEEA. The CDR3 is 18 amino acids. Trimming at V came to 1 base and at J to 7 bases, leaving 16 bases not matched to a gene. The CDR3 nucleotides read TGTGCCAGCAGCTTAGGCGACAGGGTTTTAGCGTATAAAAATGAGCAGTTCTTC. It encodes CASSLGDRVLAYKNEQFF.

The chain couples TRBV12-3 or TRBV12-4 to TRBJ2-3; unclear D gene. The CDR3 has 13 residues. V gave up 3 bases and J gave up 6 bases, with 10 bases separating them. CDR3 loop: CASSFSRVDTQYF. The CDR3 bases are TGTGCCAGCAGTTTCAGTCGGGTGGATACGCAGTATTTT.

V and J are TRBV7-6 and TRBJ1-1; the D is unclear. CDR3 length equals 15 residues. Germline values: CDR1 SGHVS, CDR2 FNYEAQ. V was cut by 1 base and J by 0 bases, with 9 bases left in between. For the CDR3, the DNA is TGTGCCAGCAGCTTAGGGGCCAGTTTGAACACTGAAGCTTTCTTT. Encoded protein: CASSLGASLNTEAFF.

This clonotype was recorded a few times. V is TRBV6-1 and J is TRBJ1-1, with TRBD1 identical over 10 bases. After removal of 10 bases from V and 5 bases from J, the junction contained 7 bases not matched to a gene. The V gene's germline CDR1 is MNHNS and CDR2 SASEGT. The CDR3 length is 13 residues. CDR3 sequence reads: CAIKDRGGTEAFF. For the CDR3, the DNA is TGTGCCATCAAGGACAGGGGGGGGACTGAAGCTTTCTTT.

This clonotype was found a few times. The CDR3 loop reads CSVVAGASTDTQYF. The CDR3 nucleotides read TGCAGCGTTGTGGCGGGCGCTAGCACAGATACGCAGTATTTT. V is TRBV29-1 and J is TRBJ2-3; maybe TRBD2 (5 bases). The CDR3 loop spans 14 amino acids. Trimming stripped 4 bases from V and 0 bases from J, with 11 bases between. Per the germline V gene, CDR1 is SQVTM and CDR2 is ANQGSEA.